The clone carrying this TCR beta chain occurred a few times. Its matching antigen is unknown. This sample was taken from a study of T cell repertoires in cytomegalovirus infection. Background on the study: It can be stated that public TCR beta signatures indicated CMV infection as well as a matching HLA type.

Germline CDR1 and CDR2: MNHEY and SMNVEV (reference sequence). This CDR3 contains 15 residues. The junction had 12 bases not matched to a gene; V was cut back by 6 bases and J by 5 bases. Overall study results and limits: Identification of carriers of CMV plus the relevant HLA was performed using cumulative public TCR beta family frequency. HLA-C-restricted CMV-specific TCR beta clonotypes prevailed in the ex vivo response.

TCRdb fed the reads into MiXCR, producing one record per CDR3 protein. The top ten clones hold approximately 4.5% of a sample with some 320,000 distinct CDR3 sequences, over 7.5% of them seen once. Material for sequencing was PBMCs. This sequence originates from a human donor in good health (CMV status not recorded). Some clones in this sample may be carry-over from other donors' samples. The rearrangement links TRBV27 to TRBJ2-5; 7 bases line up with TRBD2. The CDR3 region is CASRPSPGLRETQYF. In nucleotides, the CDR3 is TGTGCCAGCAGGCCATCGCCGGGACTACGGGAGACCCAGTACTTC.